This TCR beta chain was identified in a study of human T cells and chemical hapten exposure. This clonotype was counted at least ten times. In the source study's methods: Samples contained a median of roughly 93,000 TCRs, with a range of roughly 20,000 to 690,600. A single record per CDR3 protein comes from TCRdb applying MiXCR to the RACE reads. These V and J calls are TCRdb output, not the study's own analysis. The table lists 50,000 to 65,000 distinct CDR3 sequences, roughly 6.7% of them singletons. Time point noted: pre-sensitization, week 0. Noted treatment: therapeutic diphenylcyclopropenone sensitization with weekly scalp DPC. The CDR3 is 16 amino acids. Between the trimmed V and J ends, which lost 6 bases and 4 bases, there was a span of 18 bases.

This clonotype was obtained from a woman under 40 with alopecia areata. Some clones in this sample may be carry-over from other donors' samples. The sample here was whole blood, taken in connection with sensitization to the hapten diphenylcyclopropenone (DPC). The V call is TRBV12-3 or TRBV12-4, the J call TRBJ2-2; D is undetermined. CDR3: CASSLLSPAVTGELFF. The DNA for the CDR3 is TGTGCCAGCAGCCTACTCAGCCCGGCGGTCACCGGGGAGCTGTTTTTT.